This T cell receptor (beta chain) derives from a study of shared clonotypes between healthy human individuals. General study points: When compared with the clonotypes that were shared by all four sorted-subset donors, the non-shared clonotypes turned out to have lower generation probabilities.

With respect to this clone: The antigen is undetermined.

The assay ran at deep level. Replicate PCRs from sorted subsets contained roughly 220 ng DNA, which is tens of thousands of T cell genomes. TCRdb's table, derived via immunoSEQ multiplex PCR, lists solely in-frame clones and lacks some. Here the sample spans about 2 million clones, 85% to 95% being singletons. The naive CD8 population came from CD45RO-negative cells selected for CCR7, without terminally differentiated effector memory CD45RA+ cells. The V end lost 2 bases, the J end lost 5 bases, and 14 bases lay between the germline ends. There are 14 residues in the CDR3. Germline V gene sequence: CDR1 SGHNT, CDR2 YYREEE (reference sequence).

The sequence came from a man between 18 and 35 years old in good health. What was sequenced was naive CD8+ T cells sorted from blood. V and J are TRBV5-4 and TRBJ2-7; D is possibly TRBD1 or TRBD2 (5 bases each). The chain's CDR3 is CASSLGAGSHEQYF. The CDR3, as DNA: TGTGCCAGCAGCTTAGGTGCAGGGAGCCACGAGCAGTACTTC.